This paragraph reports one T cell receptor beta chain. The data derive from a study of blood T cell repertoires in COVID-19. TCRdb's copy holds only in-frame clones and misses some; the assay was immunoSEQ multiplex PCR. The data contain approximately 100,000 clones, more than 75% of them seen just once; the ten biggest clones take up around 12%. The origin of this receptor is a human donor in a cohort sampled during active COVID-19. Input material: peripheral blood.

This CDR3 reads CASSSTGGANEKLFF. For the CDR3, the DNA is TGTGCCAGTAGTAGTACAGGGGGCGCGAATGAAAAACTGTTTTTT. The rearrangement links TRBV19 to TRBJ1-4, with 9 bases fitting TRBD1. CDR3 length: 15 amino acids. The germline V gene has CDR1 LNHDA and CDR2 SQIVND (reference sequence). V was pared by 4 bases and J by 5 bases, with 5 bases of the junction left unmatched.